The 29 T cell receptor beta chains given below trace back to one sample, sequenced in a study of blood T cell repertoires in COVID-19. Only in-frame clones appear in the TCRdb table, and some are missing; sequencing was by immunoSEQ multiplex PCR. The sample has 390,000 or so clones, around 87% seen once. The sequenced material came from PBMCs or T cells enriched from blood (not recorded which). Receptors were obtained from a woman aged 45-59 years who had recovered from COVID-19.

This chain links TRBV30 with TRBJ2-2; tentatively, D is TRBD1 (6 bases). Germline V gives CDR1 GTSNPN, CDR2 SVGIG (reference sequence). Trimming shortened V by 3 bases and J by 6 bases, and 11 bases separated the two germline ends. The CDR3 extends over 13 amino acids. The CDR3 loop is CAWRGQGPGELFF. The CDR3 DNA reads as TGTGCCTGGAGGGGTCAGGGGCCCGGGGAGCTGTTTTTT.

This chain links TRBV27 with TRBJ1-4; 10 nucleotides align to TRBD1. J was trimmed by 7 bases and V by 2 bases; bases with no gene match: 4. This CDR3 is 15 amino acids long. The germline V gene encodes CDR1 MNHEY and CDR2 SMNVEV (reference sequence). The CDR3 is CASSLIGTGVEKLFF. As DNA, the CDR3 is TGTGCCAGCAGTTTAATCGGGACAGGGGTTGAAAAACTGTTTTTT.

V and J are TRBV19 and TRBJ1-2; D perhaps matches TRBD1 (5 bases). The CDR3 length is 14 residues. Germline CDR1 is LNHDA and CDR2 is SQIVND (reference sequence). The germline V and J ends were trimmed by 3 bases and 4 bases, with 12 bases remaining between them. The CDR3 sequence is CASSMEGSGYGYTF. In nucleotides, the CDR3 is TGTGCCAGTAGTATGGAGGGGTCGGGCTATGGCTACACCTTC.

The CDR3 sequence is CSVSGGDDFEQYF. CDR3 DNA: TGCAGCGTTAGCGGGGGGGACGACTTCGAGCAGTACTTC. The V gene is TRBV29-1, the J gene TRBJ2-7; 10 bases are a match to TRBD2. CDR3 length: 13 residues. Germline-derived CDR1 and CDR2 are SQVTM and ANQGSEA. Trimming removed 5 bases from V and 6 bases from J; junction bases left unmatched: 7.

The chain recombines TRBV4-3 with TRBJ1-1; 8 bases agree with TRBD1. Germline assignment: CDR1 LGHNA and CDR2 YSLEER. The CDR3 runs 15 residues. V lost 1 base, J lost 4 bases, and 5 bases stayed unmatched. CDR3: CASSQAGGAFTEAFF. DNA for the CDR3: TGCGCCAGCAGCCAAGCAGGGGGCGCCTTCACTGAAGCTTTCTTT.

V gene TRBV10-3 combines with J gene TRBJ1-2, with 7 positions matching TRBD1. Unmatched junction bases numbered 6, after V lost 3 bases and J lost 5 bases. The CDR3 runs to 14 residues. The germline V gene encodes CDR1 ENHRY and CDR2 SYGVKD. CDR3 bases: TGTGCCATCAGTGACTCGACAGGGAATTATGGCTACACCTTC. The encoded protein is CAISDSTGNYGYTF.

Points on this clone: This specimen includes other DNA sequences encoding the same CDR3. The chain links TRBV9 to TRBJ1-1; perhaps TRBD1 as D (6 bases). The CDR3 runs to 13 residues. The germline CDR1 and CDR2 sequences are SGDLS and YYNGEE. Deletions cut 2 bases from V and 1 base from J, with 6 bases between. In DNA form, the CDR3 reads TGTGCCAGCAGCGTCAGGGGGAACACTGAAGCTTTCTTT. This encodes CASSVRGNTEAFF.

The gene calls are TRBV30 and TRBJ1-2; unclear D gene. The CDR3 consists of 14 residues. Germline assignment: CDR1 GTSNPN and CDR2 SVGIG (reference sequence). Trimming stripped 5 bases from V and 8 bases from J, with 21 bases between. In nucleotides, the CDR3 is TGTGCCTGGGTATGGGGAGGGTTTTATGGGGGCTACACCTTC. Amino acids: CAWVWGGFYGGYTF.

The chain carries TRBV25-1 and TRBJ1-1, with a possible D match to TRBD1 (5 bases). The CDR3 runs 14 residues. The V end lost 1 base, the J end lost 6 bases, and 12 bases lay between the germline ends. Per the germline V gene, CDR1 is MGHDK and CDR2 is SYGVNS. The CDR3 DNA sequence: TGTGCCAGCAGTGAATGGGGGACTACGGCTGAAGCTTTCTTT. Protein product: CASSEWGTTAEAFF. Complete variable domain (other parts from reference TRBV25-1 and TRBJ1-1): EADIYQTPRYLVIGTGKKITLECSQTMGHDKMYWYQQDPGMELHLIHYSYGVNSTEKGDLSSESTVSRIRTEHFPLTLESARPSHTSQYLCASSEWGTTAEAFFGQGTRLTVV.

The rearrangement joins TRBV9 to TRBJ1-6; D unresolved. The CDR3 is 16 amino acids. CDR1 and CDR2 from the germline V gene are SGDLS and YYNGEE. With 2 bases removed from V and 6 bases from J, the gap between germline ends came to 15 bases. The DNA for the CDR3 is TGTGCCAGCAGCGTGGGCGTTTTGGCAGCTAATTCACCCCTCCACTTT. Protein: CASSVGVLAANSPLHF.

The chain combines TRBV9 with TRBJ2-1; TRBD2 aligns across 10 bases. CDR3 size: 15 residues. Trimming at V came to 3 bases and at J to 8 bases, leaving 8 bases not matched to a gene. Looked up from germline, CDR1 is SGDLS and CDR2 is YYNGEE. The CDR3 DNA is TGTGCCAGCAGCGGGTCGCTAGCGGGGGTTCATGAGCAGTTCTTC. Residues: CASSGSLAGVHEQFF.

This sequence joins TRBV19 and TRBJ2-7; TRBD1 agrees at 7 bases. This CDR3 comprises 15 residues. Germline CDR1 LNHDA, CDR2 SQIVND (reference sequence). V shed 1 base and J 0 bases; nucleotides not matched to a gene: 3. The CDR3 sequence is CASSIGQGYSYEQYF. In DNA form, the CDR3 reads TGTGCCAGTAGTATAGGACAGGGATACTCCTACGAGCAGTACTTC.

This clone was detected only once. The V call is TRBV27, the J call TRBJ2-2, with 8 positions matching TRBD1. The CDR3 has 12 residues. Unmatched junction bases numbered 9, after V lost 5 bases and J lost 16 bases. From germline, CDR1 is MNHEY and CDR2 SMNVEV (reference sequence). CDR3 sequence (DNA): TGTGCCAGCAGTATAACAGGGGGATCGCCGTTTTTT. Its translation: CASSITGGSPFF.

The chain employs TRBV6-5 and TRBJ2-3; 8 bases fit TRBD2. Looked up from germline, CDR1 is MNHEY and CDR2 is SVGAGI. The CDR3 runs to 16 residues. With V trimmed by 2 bases and J by 4 bases, 8 bases remained unmatched. DNA for the CDR3: TGTGCCAGCAGTTACGGCGGCGGGGGGACGTCAGATACGCAGTATTTT. Its translation: CASSYGGGGTSDTQYF.

This chain links TRBV30 with TRBJ1-5; D may be TRBD1 (5 bases). This CDR3 region has 13 residues. Trimming took off 3 bases at V and 4 bases at J, with 10 bases between the two ends. The germline V gene encodes CDR1 GTSNPN and CDR2 SVGIG (reference sequence). The CDR3: CAWSFQGNQPQHF. The CDR3 DNA follows: TGTGCCTGGAGCTTTCAGGGTAATCAGCCCCAGCATTTT. The variable domain in full, with the rest retrieved from reference TRBV30 and TRBJ1-5, is SQTIHQWPATLVQPVGSPLSLECTVEGTSNPNLYWYRQAAGRGLQLLFYSVGIGQISSEVPQNLSASRPQDRQFILSSKKLLLSDSGFYLCAWSFQGNQPQHFGDGTRLSIL.

The chain has TRBV7-2 and TRBJ2-5, with D uncertain. This CDR3 has 13 residues. Trimming removed 1 base at V and 1 base at J, with 4 bases between. The germline V gene encodes CDR1 SGHTA and CDR2 FQGNSA. DNA of the CDR3: TGTGCCAGCAGCTTAGGGCCCCAAGAGACCCAGTACTTC. Protein sequence: CASSLGPQETQYF.

This clone was seen repeatedly, ten times or more. The J gene is TRBJ2-6, the V gene TRBV5-6, with 7 bases that match TRBD2. This CDR3 is 18 amino acids long. CDR1 is SGHDT, CDR2 YYEEEE, per germline. V was pared by 1 base and J by 0 bases, with 7 bases of the junction left unmatched. The CDR3 sequence is CASSLFGTIASGANVLTF. CDR3 nucleotide sequence: TGTGCCAGCAGCTTGTTCGGGACTATCGCCTCTGGGGCCAACGTCCTGACTTTC.

The V gene is TRBV19, the J gene TRBJ1-5; D ambiguous. In germline, CDR1 is LNHDA, CDR2 SQIVND (reference sequence). With 2 bases removed from V and 3 bases from J, the gap between germline ends came to 2 bases. The CDR3 runs 12 residues. The CDR3 loop reads CASSIHNQPQHF. The CDR3 DNA reads TGTGCCAGTAGTATACACAATCAGCCCCAGCATTTT.

The CDR3 protein is CASSQDLQELTEAFF. CDR3 in DNA: TGCGCCAGCAGCCAAGATCTACAGGAGCTCACTGAAGCTTTCTTT. This chain joins TRBV4-1 and TRBJ1-1; a weak D match, TRBD1 (5 bases). The V gene lost 0 bases and the J gene lost 4 bases, with 12 bases spanning the gap. The CDR3 has 15 residues. Germline CDR1 MGHRA, CDR2 YSYEKL.

This clone came up once. The chain uses TRBV11-2 and TRBJ1-2, with TRBD1 matching 7 bases. After removal of 4 bases from V and 6 bases from J, the junction contained 11 bases not matched to a gene. The length of the CDR3 is 15 residues. The germline gives CDR1 SGHAT, CDR2 FQNNGV. CDR3 residues: CASSSIRDSVDGYTF. As DNA, the CDR3 is TGTGCCAGCAGCTCTATCCGGGACAGTGTCGATGGCTACACCTTC.

This clone occurred a few times. This rearrangement joins TRBV6-2 or TRBV6-3 to TRBJ2-7, with 9 bases identical to TRBD1. V was pared by 4 bases and J by 3 bases, with 10 bases of the junction left unmatched. This CDR3 is 16 amino acids long. Germline CDR1 reads MNHEY; CDR2 reads SVGEGT. The CDR3 region is CASSSGSGTGNYEQYF. CDR3 DNA: TGTGCCAGCAGTTCGGGATCCGGGACAGGGAACTACGAGCAGTACTTC.

This chain uses TRBV3-1 (or the pseudogene TRBV3-2) with TRBJ1-5; possible D gene TRBD1, 5 bases. The CDR3 loop spans 14 amino acids. The V end lost 5 bases, the J end lost 4 bases, and 12 bases lay between the germline ends. Germline-derived CDR1 and CDR2 are LGHDT and YNNKEL (reference sequence). CDR3 DNA: TGTGCCAGCAGCGCTACAGGAAAGAATCAGCCCCAGCATTTT. As protein: CASSATGKNQPQHF.

The chain is built from TRBV7-9 and TRBJ2-7, with TRBD1 matching over 7 bases. Per germline, CDR1 SEHNR and CDR2 FQNEAQ (reference sequence). The CDR3 covers 15 residues. Trimming cost V 5 bases and J 5 bases; bases outside gene matches: 12. CDR3 amino acids: CASSATTGASDEQYF. The CDR3 DNA is TGTGCCAGCAGCGCCACCACAGGGGCAAGCGACGAGCAGTACTTC.

The chain has TRBV10-3 and TRBJ1-2; D might be TRBD1 (5 bases). Germline V gene sequence: CDR1 ENHRY, CDR2 SYGVKD. The CDR3 runs to 14 residues. V lost 0 bases and J 6 bases, leaving 11 bases between the germline ends. CDR3 amino acids: CAISESIGGDGYTF. The CDR3 nucleotides read TGTGCCATCAGTGAGTCGATAGGAGGGGATGGCTACACCTTC.

This clone was picked up one time. The chain employs TRBV24-1 and TRBJ2-1; 12 nucleotides line up with TRBD1. With V trimmed by 4 bases and J by 9 bases, 12 bases remained unmatched. This CDR3 comprises 17 residues. Germline V CDR1 and CDR2: KGHDR, SFDVKD. In DNA form, the CDR3 reads TGTGCCACCAGTGACTCCAAGGGACAGGGGGCGCTGGGTGAGCAGTTCTTC. Translating gives CATSDSKGQGALGEQFF.

CDR3 sequence: CASSSQGPSGYTF. Here the CDR3 DNA reads TGTGCCAGCAGTTCTCAGGGGCCTAGTGGCTACACCTTC. This chain links TRBV6-5 with TRBJ1-2; tentative D call: TRBD1 (6 bases). This CDR3 spans 13 amino acids. The V and J ends lost 4 bases and 7 bases respectively, with 13 bases between them. Per the germline V gene, CDR1 is MNHEY and CDR2 is SVGAGI.

The gene calls are TRBV4-3 and TRBJ2-1, with D possibly being TRBD2 (6 bases). Germline V gene lookup returns CDR1 LGHNA and CDR2 YSLEER. V shed 0 bases and J shed 7 bases, with 22 bases lying between them. The CDR3 runs 18 residues. The CDR3 nucleotides read TGCGCCAGCAGCCAAGATAGGTGGGGGACTTGGGACGGGAATGAGCAGTTCTTC. This gives the protein CASSQDRWGTWDGNEQFF.

J is TRBJ2-3 and V is TRBV18; D might be TRBD1 (6 bases). Looked up from germline, CDR1 is KGHSH and CDR2 is LQKENI. The CDR3 runs 15 residues. Between the trimmed V and J ends, which lost 2 bases and 0 bases, there was a span of 9 bases. This chain's CDR3 is CASSPRQASTDTQYF. The CDR3 DNA reads TGTGCCAGCTCACCAAGACAGGCTAGCACAGATACGCAGTATTTT. The full variable domain, completed using reference TRBV18 and TRBJ2-3, is NAGVMQNPRHLVRRRGQEARLRCSPMKGHSHVYWYRQLPEEGLKFMVYLQKENIIDESGMPKERFSAEFPKEGPSILRIQQVVRGDSAAYFCASSPRQASTDTQYFGPGTRLTVL.

The chain combines TRBV3-1 (or the pseudogene TRBV3-2) with TRBJ1-1; D gene uncertain. Germline CDR1 LGHDT, CDR2 YNNKEL (reference sequence). The CDR3 is 14 amino acids. Trimming stripped 1 base from V and 4 bases from J, with 10 bases between. In nucleotides, the CDR3 is TGTGCCAGCAGCCAAGTAGAGGGTACCACTGAAGCTTTCTTT. It specifies CASSQVEGTTEAFF.